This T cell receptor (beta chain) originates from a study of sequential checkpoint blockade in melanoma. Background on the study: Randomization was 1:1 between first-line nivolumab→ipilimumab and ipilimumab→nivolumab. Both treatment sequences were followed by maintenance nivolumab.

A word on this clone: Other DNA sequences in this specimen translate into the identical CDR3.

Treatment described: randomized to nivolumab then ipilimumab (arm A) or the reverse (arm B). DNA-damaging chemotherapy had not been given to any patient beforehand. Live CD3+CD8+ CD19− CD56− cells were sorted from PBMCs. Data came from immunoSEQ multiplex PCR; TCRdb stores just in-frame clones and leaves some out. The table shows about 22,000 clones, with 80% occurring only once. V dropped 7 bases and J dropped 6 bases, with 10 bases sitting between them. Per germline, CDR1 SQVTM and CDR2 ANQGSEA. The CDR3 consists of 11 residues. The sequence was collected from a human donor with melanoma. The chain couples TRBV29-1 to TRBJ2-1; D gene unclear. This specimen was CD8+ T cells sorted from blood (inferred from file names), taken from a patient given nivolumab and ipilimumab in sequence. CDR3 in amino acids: CSAGTRNEQFF. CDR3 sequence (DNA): TGCAGCGCCGGTACGCGCAATGAGCAGTTCTTC.